The 23 T cell receptor beta chains below come from one sample, sequenced in a study of chemoradiotherapy in HPV16-positive cancers. Assay: immunoSEQ multiplex PCR; the TCRdb copy retains only in-frame clones and omits some. This table holds around 25,000 clones, around 94% found once. Sequencing was performed on blood, taken from a patient who underwent chemoradiotherapy. The receptor source for this set is a human donor with HPV-associated anogenital cancer.

The chain has TRBV27 and TRBJ1-5; D ambiguous. CDR1 is MNHEY, CDR2 SMNVEV, per germline (reference sequence). This CDR3 spans 13 amino acids. V was cut by 6 bases and J by 3 bases, with 9 bases left in between. The CDR3, as DNA: TGTGCCAGCAGGAGAGGACCCAATCAGCCCCAGCATTTT. Encoded protein: CASRRGPNQPQHF.

The chain links TRBV5-4 to TRBJ1-1, with D maybe TRBD1 (6 bases). V dropped 4 bases and J dropped 7 bases, with 17 bases sitting between them. Germline V lookup: CDR1 SGHNT, CDR2 YYREEE (reference sequence). The CDR3 extends over 14 amino acids. The CDR3: CASSQTPDRIEAFF. DNA of the CDR3: TGTGCCAGCAGCCAGACGCCCGACAGGATTGAAGCTTTCTTT.

The chain joins TRBV7-7 to TRBJ2-1; D uncertain. Trimming shortened V by 2 bases and J by 8 bases, and 10 bases separated the two germline ends. CDR1 and CDR2 from the germline V gene are SSHAT and FNYEAQ (reference sequence). The CDR3 contains 13 residues. The DNA of the CDR3 is TGTGCCAGCAGCTTATCCGAGGCCCATGAGCAGTTCTTC. It is translated as CASSLSEAHEQFF.

The DNA for the CDR3 is TGTGCCAGCAGTGAATTGGATAAGAATGCAGATACGCAGTATTTT. Encoded protein: CASSELDKNADTQYF. The rearrangement links TRBV25-1 to TRBJ2-3, with D hard to call. V was pared by 1 base and J by 4 bases, with 12 bases between. Germline CDR1 reads MGHDK; CDR2 reads SYGVNS. This CDR3 has 15 residues.

V is TRBV20-1 and J is TRBJ2-1; unclear D gene. Per germline, CDR1 DFQATT and CDR2 SNEGSKA (reference sequence). CDR3 length: 11 residues. V was shortened by 3 bases and J by 6 bases, with 6 bases between the two germline ends. This chain's CDR3 is CSASQANEQFF. The DNA of the CDR3 is TGCAGTGCTAGCCAAGCCAATGAGCAGTTCTTC.

The chain couples TRBV5-1 to TRBJ2-2, with 8 bases aligning to TRBD1. V was pared by 0 bases and J by 7 bases, with 8 bases of the junction left unmatched. This CDR3 has 16 residues. The germline V gene encodes CDR1 SGHRS and CDR2 YFSETQ. The CDR3 DNA is TGCGCCAGCAGCTTGGATACGACAGGGGTTCACGGGGAGCTGTTTTTT. Translation: CASSLDTTGVHGELFF.

The chain recombines TRBV4-3 with TRBJ1-4; D remains ambiguous. The V end was cut by 4 bases, the J end by 8 bases, with 8 bases between. There are 12 residues in the CDR3. Germline V gene lookup returns CDR1 LGHNA and CDR2 YSLEER. CDR3 amino acids: CASSPDEEKLFF. CDR3 bases: TGCGCCAGCAGCCCGGACGAAGAAAAACTGTTTTTT.

V usage is TRBV27 and J usage is TRBJ2-1; D gene uncertain. Trimming removed 5 bases at V and 6 bases at J, with 17 bases between. The CDR3 spans 15 residues. The germline gives CDR1 MNHEY, CDR2 SMNVEV (reference sequence). This CDR3 reads CASSLGFGWGNEQFF. CDR3 DNA sequence: TGTGCCAGCAGTCTAGGATTTGGGTGGGGCAATGAGCAGTTCTTC.

The chain has TRBV28 and TRBJ1-2, with 7 bases fitting TRBD1. CDR1 and CDR2 from the germline V gene are MDHEN and SYDVKM. Losses at the gene ends were 5 bases for V and 3 bases for J; bases not matched to a gene: 12. The CDR3 has 16 residues. The chain's CDR3 is CASSPRQGVRYYGYTF. Written as DNA, the CDR3 is TGTGCCAGCAGTCCCCGCCAGGGGGTTCGGTACTATGGCTACACCTTC.

This chain links TRBV7-9 with TRBJ2-1; no definite D call. This CDR3 is built from 12 residues. Deletions cut 2 bases from V and 6 bases from J, with 5 bases between. Germline values: CDR1 SEHNR, CDR2 FQNEAQ (reference sequence). CDR3 coding DNA: TGTGCCAGCAGCTTAAGTGTCAATGAGCAGTTCTTC. It is translated as CASSLSVNEQFF.

This chain connects TRBV30 to TRBJ2-5, with 13 bases lining up with TRBD2. Losses at the gene ends were 2 bases for V and 3 bases for J; bases not matched to a gene: 3. Germline-derived CDR1 and CDR2 are GTSNPN and SVGIG (reference sequence). The CDR3 spans 15 residues. The CDR3 DNA follows: TGTGCCTGGAGTCCAGGACTAGCGGGGGAAGAGACCCAGTACTTC. It specifies CAWSPGLAGEETQYF. The whole variable domain, remainder taken from reference TRBV30 and TRBJ2-5, is SQTIHQWPATLVQPVGSPLSLECTVEGTSNPNLYWYRQAAGRGLQLLFYSVGIGQISSEVPQNLSASRPQDRQFILSSKKLLLSDSGFYLCAWSPGLAGEETQYFGPGTRLLVL.

CDR3: CASSGDGTGDFYEQYF. CDR3 coding DNA: TGTGCCAGCAGCGGCGACGGGACAGGGGACTTCTACGAGCAGTACTTC. V and J are TRBV11-3 and TRBJ2-7, with 10 bases fitting TRBD1. This CDR3 is 16 amino acids long. The J segment lost 3 bases and the V segment lost 5 bases, leaving 10 bases of the junction unmatched. CDR1 and CDR2 from the germline V gene are SGHNT and YENEEA. Full variable domain (outside the CDR3, taken from reference TRBV11-3 and TRBJ2-7): EAGVVQSPRYKIIEKKQPVAFWCNPISGHNTLYWYLQNLGQGPELLIRYENEEAVDDSQLPKDRFSAERLKGVDSTLKIQPAELGDSAVYLCASSGDGTGDFYEQYFGPGTRLTVT.

This clone appeared a single time. The genes are TRBV6-1 and TRBJ2-7; D is unclear. The V and J ends lost 8 bases and 6 bases respectively, with 11 bases between them. Germline-derived CDR1 and CDR2 are MNHNS and SASEGT. The CDR3 covers 11 residues. Written as DNA, the CDR3 is TGTGCCAGCGGGTGGGTACCCGAGCAGTACTTC. Translating gives CASGWVPEQYF.

CDR3 region: CASSQSVSSSYNEQFF. The DNA for the CDR3 is TGCGCCAGCAGCCAATCAGTCTCATCCTCCTACAATGAGCAGTTCTTC. The chain uses TRBV5-1 and TRBJ2-1; D unresolved. The V gene's germline CDR1 is SGHRS and CDR2 YFSETQ. V shed 4 bases and J shed 0 bases, with 14 bases lying between them. This CDR3 is built from 16 residues.

The chain combines TRBV28 with TRBJ2-2; weak D call: TRBD2 (5 bases). The CDR3 sequence is 16 residues long. Between the trimmed V and J ends, which lost 5 bases and 2 bases, there was a span of 15 bases. CDR1 is MDHEN, CDR2 SYDVKM, per germline. CDR3 coding DNA: TGTGCCAGCAGTACCGACGAGGGAACAAACACCGGGGAGCTGTTTTTT. Encoded protein: CASSTDEGTNTGELFF.

The chain employs TRBV20-1 and TRBJ1-5; no clear D. CDR1 is DFQATT, CDR2 SNEGSKA, per germline (reference sequence). V gave up 3 bases and J gave up 12 bases, with 12 bases separating them. The length of the CDR3 is 11 residues. This CDR3 reads CSARELSLQHF. CDR3 bases: TGCAGTGCTAGGGAACTTTCTCTCCAGCATTTT.

This chain joins TRBV10-3 and TRBJ1-4, with 10 bases identical to TRBD1. Per the germline V gene, CDR1 is ENHRY and CDR2 is SYGVKD. V shed 2 bases, J shed 0 bases, and the junction held 0 bases outside the gene matches. The CDR3 spans 16 residues. The CDR3 coding sequence is TGTGCCATCAGTGAGGGACAGGGGGCAACTAATGAAAAACTGTTTTTT. Its translation: CAISEGQGATNEKLFF.

The V gene is TRBV7-2, the J gene TRBJ2-1; 10 positions match TRBD2. Germline V gene sequence: CDR1 SGHTA, CDR2 FQGNSA. This CDR3 is built from 12 residues. Losses at the gene ends were 6 bases for V and 10 bases for J; bases not matched to a gene: 3. The CDR3 region has the DNA TGTGCCAGCAGTTCTAGCGGGGGAGAGCAGTTCTTC. Translation: CASSSSGGEQFF.

This clone appeared a single time. The V gene is TRBV28, the J gene TRBJ2-7; TRBD1 might be the D (6 bases). Germline V gene lookup returns CDR1 MDHEN and CDR2 SYDVKM. CDR3 length: 14 residues. V gave up 7 bases and J gave up 3 bases, with 16 bases separating them. CDR3 nucleotide sequence: TGTGCCAGCAACTACCGGGACAAGGGCTACGAGCAGTACTTC. Residues: CASNYRDKGYEQYF. The full variable domain, completed using reference TRBV28 and TRBJ2-7, is DVKVTQSSRYLVKRTGEKVFLECVQDMDHENMFWYRQDPGLGLRLIYFSYDVKMKEKGDIPEGYSVSREKKERFSLILESASTNQTSMYLCASNYRDKGYEQYFGPGTRLTVT.

The rearrangement links TRBV7-8 to TRBJ1-1; 10 bases agree with TRBD1. This CDR3 is 14 amino acids long. The germline gives CDR1 SGHVS, CDR2 FQNEAQ. J was trimmed by 4 bases and V by 5 bases; bases with no gene match: 4. The CDR3 loop reads CASSARTGGTEAFF. The CDR3 nucleotides are TGTGCCAGCAGCGCAAGGACAGGGGGCACTGAAGCTTTCTTT.

V gene TRBV5-1 combines with J gene TRBJ2-1; TRBD2 aligns across 8 bases. Germline-derived CDR1 and CDR2 are SGHRS and YFSETQ. This CDR3 has 15 residues. Unmatched junction bases numbered 2, after V lost 2 bases and J lost 1 base. Written as DNA, the CDR3 is TGCGCCAGCAGCTTTATAGCGGGGTCCTACAATGAGCAGTTCTTC. Translated: CASSFIAGSYNEQFF.

This clone was observed a single time. The chain uses TRBV10-3 and TRBJ2-1; either TRBD1 or TRBD2 may fit D (5 bases each). This CDR3 is 12 amino acids long. V was pared by 8 bases and J by 7 bases, with 12 bases between. The germline CDR1 and CDR2 sequences are ENHRY and SYGVKD. CDR3 in amino acids: CAIVGGMNEQFF. Here the CDR3 DNA reads TGTGCCATCGTTGGGGGAATGAATGAGCAGTTCTTC.

The chain links TRBV10-1 to TRBJ2-5; D gene unclear. Looked up from germline, CDR1 is WNHNN and CDR2 is SYGVQD (reference sequence). The CDR3 totals 11 residues. V lost 7 bases and J lost 8, with 11 bases in between. The CDR3 spells CASKTRFTQYF. The DNA for the CDR3 is TGCGCCAGCAAGACCAGGTTTACCCAGTACTTC.